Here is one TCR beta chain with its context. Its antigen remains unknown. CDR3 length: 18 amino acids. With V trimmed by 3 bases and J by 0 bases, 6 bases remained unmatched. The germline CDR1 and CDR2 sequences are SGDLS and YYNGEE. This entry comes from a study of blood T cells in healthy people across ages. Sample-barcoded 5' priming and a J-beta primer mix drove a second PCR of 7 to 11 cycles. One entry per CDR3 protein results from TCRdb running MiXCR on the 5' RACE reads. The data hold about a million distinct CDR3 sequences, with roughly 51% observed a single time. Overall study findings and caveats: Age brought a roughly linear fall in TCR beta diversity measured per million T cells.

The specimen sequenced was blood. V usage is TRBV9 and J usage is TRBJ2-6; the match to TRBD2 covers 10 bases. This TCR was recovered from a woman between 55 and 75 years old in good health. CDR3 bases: TGTGCCAGCAGCGATACTAGCGGGACCTACTCTGGGGCCAACGTCCTGACTTTC. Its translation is CASSDTSGTYSGANVLTF.